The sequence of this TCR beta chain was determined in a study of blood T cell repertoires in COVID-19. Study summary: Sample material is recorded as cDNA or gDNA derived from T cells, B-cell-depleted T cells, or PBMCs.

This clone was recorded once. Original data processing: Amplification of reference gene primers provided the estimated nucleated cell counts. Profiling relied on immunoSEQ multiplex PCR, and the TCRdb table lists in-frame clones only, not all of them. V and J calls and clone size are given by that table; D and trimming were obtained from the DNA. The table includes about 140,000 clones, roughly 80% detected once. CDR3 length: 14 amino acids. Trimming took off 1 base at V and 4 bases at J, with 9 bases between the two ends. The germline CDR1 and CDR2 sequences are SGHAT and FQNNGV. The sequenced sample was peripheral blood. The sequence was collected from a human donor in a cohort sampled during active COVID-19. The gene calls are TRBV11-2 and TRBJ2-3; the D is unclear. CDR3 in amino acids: CASSLATLADTQYF. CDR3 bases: TGTGCCAGCAGCTTAGCGACGCTAGCAGATACGCAGTATTTT.